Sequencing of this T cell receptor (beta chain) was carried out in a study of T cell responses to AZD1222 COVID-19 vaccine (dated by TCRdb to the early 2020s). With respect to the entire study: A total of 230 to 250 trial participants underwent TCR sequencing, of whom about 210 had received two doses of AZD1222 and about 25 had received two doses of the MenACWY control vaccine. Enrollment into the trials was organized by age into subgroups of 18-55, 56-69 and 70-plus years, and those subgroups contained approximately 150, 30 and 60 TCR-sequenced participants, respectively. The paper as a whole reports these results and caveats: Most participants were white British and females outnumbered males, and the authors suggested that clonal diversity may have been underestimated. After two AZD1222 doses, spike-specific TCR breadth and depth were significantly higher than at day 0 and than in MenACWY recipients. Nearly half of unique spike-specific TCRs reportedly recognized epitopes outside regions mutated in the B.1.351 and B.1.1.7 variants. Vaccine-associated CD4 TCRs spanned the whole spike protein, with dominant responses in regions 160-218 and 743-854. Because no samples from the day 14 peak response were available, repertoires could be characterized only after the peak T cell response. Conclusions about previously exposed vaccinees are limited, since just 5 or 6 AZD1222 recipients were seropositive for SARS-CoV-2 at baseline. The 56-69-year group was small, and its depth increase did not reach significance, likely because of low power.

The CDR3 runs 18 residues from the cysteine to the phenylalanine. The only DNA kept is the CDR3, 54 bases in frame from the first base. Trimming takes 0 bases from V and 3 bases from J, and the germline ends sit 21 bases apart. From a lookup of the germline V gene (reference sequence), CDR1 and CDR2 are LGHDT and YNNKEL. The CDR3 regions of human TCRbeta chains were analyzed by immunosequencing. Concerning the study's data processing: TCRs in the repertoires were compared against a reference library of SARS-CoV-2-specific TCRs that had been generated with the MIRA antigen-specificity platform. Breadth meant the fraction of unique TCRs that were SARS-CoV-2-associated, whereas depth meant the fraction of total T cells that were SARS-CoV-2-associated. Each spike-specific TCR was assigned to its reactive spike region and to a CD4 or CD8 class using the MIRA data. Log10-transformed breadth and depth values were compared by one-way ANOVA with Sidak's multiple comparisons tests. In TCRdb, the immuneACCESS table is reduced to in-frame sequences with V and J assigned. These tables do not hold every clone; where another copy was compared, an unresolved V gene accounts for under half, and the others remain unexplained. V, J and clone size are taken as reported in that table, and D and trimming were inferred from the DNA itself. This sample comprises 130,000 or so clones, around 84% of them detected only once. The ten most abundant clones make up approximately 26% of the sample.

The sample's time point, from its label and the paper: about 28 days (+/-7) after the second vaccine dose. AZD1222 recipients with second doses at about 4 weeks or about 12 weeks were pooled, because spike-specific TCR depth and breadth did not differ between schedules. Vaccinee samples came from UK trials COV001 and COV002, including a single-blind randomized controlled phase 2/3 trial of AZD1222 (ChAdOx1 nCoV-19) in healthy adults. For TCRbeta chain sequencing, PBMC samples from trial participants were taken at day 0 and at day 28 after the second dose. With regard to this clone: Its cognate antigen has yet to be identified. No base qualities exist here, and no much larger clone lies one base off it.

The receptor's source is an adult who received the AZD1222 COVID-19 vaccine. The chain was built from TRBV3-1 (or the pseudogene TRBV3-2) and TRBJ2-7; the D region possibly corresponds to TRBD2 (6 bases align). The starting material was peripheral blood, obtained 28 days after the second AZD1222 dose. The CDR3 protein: CASSQEMRFLSAGYEQYF. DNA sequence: TGTGCCAGCAGCCAAGAAATGCGCTTCCTCTCAGCGGGCTACGAGCAGTACTTC.